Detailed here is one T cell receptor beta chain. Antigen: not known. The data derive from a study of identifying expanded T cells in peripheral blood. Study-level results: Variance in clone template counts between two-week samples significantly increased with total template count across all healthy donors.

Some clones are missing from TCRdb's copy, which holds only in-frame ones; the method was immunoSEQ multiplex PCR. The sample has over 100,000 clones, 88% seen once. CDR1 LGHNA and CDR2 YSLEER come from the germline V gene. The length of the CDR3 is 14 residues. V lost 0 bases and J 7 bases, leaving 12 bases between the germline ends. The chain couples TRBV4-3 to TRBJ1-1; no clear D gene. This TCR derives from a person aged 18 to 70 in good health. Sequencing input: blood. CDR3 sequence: CASSQDLGNGEAFF. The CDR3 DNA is TGCGCCAGCAGCCAAGATCTAGGTAACGGTGAAGCTTTCTTT.